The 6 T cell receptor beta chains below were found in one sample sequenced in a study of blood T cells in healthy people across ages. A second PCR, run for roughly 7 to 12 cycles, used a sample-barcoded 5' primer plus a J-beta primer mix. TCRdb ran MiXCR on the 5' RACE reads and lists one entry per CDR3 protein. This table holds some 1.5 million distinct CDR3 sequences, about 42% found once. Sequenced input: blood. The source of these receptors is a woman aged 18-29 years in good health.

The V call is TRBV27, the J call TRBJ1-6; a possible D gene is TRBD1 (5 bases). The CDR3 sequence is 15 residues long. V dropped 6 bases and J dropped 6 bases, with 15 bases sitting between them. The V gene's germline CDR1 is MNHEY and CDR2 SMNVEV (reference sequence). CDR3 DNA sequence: TGTGCCAGCAGAAACCACCGGACACGTAATTCACCCCTCCACTTT. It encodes CASRNHRTRNSPLHF.

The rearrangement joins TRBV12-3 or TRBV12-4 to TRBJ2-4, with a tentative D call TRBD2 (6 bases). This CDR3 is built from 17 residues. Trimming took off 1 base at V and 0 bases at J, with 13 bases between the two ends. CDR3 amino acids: CASSLGVGGLAKNIQYF. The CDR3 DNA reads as TGTGCCAGCAGTTTAGGAGTGGGGGGTCTAGCCAAAAACATTCAGTACTTC.

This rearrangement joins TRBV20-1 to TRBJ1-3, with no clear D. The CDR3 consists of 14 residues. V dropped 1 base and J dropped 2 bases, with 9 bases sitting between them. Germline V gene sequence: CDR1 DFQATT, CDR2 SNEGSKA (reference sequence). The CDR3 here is CSARGHPTGNTIYF. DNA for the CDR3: TGCAGTGCTAGAGGGCACCCAACTGGAAACACCATATATTTT.

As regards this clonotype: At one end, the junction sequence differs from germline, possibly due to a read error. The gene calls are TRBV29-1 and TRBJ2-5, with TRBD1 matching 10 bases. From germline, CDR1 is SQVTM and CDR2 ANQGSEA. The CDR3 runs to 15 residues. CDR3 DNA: TGCAGCGTGTCAACCGGGACAGGGGATCTTGAGACCCGGTACTTC. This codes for CSVSTGTGDLETRYF.

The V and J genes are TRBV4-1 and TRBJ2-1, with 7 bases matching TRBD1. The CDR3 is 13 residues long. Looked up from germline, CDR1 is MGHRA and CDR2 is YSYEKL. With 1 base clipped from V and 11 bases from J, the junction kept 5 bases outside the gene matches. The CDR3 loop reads CASSQGQGYQQFF. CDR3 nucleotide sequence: TGCGCCAGCAGCCAAGGACAGGGATATCAGCAGTTCTTC.

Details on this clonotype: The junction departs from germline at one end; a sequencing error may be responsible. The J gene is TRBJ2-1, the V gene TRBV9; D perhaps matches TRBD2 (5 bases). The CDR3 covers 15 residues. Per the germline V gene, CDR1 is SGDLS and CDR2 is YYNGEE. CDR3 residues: CASSVAGSSYSEQFF. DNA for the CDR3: TGTGCCAGCAGCGTAGCGGGGAGCTCCTACAGTGAGCAGTTCTTC. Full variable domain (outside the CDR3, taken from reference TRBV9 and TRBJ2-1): DSGVTQTPKHLITATGQRVTLRCSPRSGDLSVYWYQQSLDQGLQFLIQYYNGEERAKGNILERFSAQQFPDLHSELNLSSLELGDSALYFCASSVAGSSYSEQFFGPGTRLTVL.